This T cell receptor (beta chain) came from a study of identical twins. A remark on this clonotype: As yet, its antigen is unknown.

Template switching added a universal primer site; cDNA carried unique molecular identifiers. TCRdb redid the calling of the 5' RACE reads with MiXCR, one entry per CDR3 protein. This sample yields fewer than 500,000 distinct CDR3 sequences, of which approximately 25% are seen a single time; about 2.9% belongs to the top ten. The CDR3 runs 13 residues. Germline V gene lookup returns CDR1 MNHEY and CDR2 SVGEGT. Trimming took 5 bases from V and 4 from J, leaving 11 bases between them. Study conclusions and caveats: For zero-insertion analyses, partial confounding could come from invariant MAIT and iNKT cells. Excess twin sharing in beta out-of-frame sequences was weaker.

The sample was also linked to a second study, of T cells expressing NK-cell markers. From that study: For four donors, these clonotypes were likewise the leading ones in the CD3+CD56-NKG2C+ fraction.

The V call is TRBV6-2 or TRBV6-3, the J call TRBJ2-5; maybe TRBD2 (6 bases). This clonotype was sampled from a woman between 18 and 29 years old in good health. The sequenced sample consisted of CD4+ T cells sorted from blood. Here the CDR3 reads CASSNGRIETQYF. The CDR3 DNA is TGTGCCAGCAGTAACGGGAGAATAGAGACCCAGTACTTC.